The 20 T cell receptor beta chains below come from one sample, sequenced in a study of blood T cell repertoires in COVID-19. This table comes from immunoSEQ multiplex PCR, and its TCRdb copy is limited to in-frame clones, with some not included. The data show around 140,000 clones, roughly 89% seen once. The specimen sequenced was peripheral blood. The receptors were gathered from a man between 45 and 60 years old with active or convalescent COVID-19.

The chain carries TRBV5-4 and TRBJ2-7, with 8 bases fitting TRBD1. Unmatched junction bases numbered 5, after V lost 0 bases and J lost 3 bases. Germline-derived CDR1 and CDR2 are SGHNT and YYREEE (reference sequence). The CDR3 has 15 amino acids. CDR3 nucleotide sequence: TGTGCCAGCAGCTTGGGGCAGGGGGCCCTCTACGAGCAGTACTTC. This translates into CASSLGQGALYEQYF.

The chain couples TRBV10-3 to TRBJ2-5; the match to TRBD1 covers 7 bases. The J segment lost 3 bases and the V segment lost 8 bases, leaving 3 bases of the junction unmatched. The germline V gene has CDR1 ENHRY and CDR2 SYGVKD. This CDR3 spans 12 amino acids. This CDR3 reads CAIGQVEETQYF. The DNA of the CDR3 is TGTGCCATCGGACAGGTCGAAGAGACCCAGTACTTC.

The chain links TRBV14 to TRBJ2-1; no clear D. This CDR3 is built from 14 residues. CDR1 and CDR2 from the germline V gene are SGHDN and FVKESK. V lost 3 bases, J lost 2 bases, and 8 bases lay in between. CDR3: CASSHSHTYNEQFF. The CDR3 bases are TGTGCCAGCAGCCACAGTCATACCTACAATGAGCAGTTCTTC.

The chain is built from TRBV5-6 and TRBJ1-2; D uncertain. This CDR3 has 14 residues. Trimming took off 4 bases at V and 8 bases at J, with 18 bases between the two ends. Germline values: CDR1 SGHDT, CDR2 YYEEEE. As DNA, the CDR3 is TGTGCCAGCAGCCTAGTCCGGGATCCTGGGGGCTACACCTTC. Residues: CASSLVRDPGGYTF. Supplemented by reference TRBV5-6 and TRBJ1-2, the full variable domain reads DAGVTQSPTHLIKTRGQQVTLRCSPKSGHDTVSWYQQALGQGPQFIFQYYEEEERQRGNFPDRFSGHQFPNYSSELNVNALLLGDSALYLCASSLVRDPGGYTFGSGTRLTVV.

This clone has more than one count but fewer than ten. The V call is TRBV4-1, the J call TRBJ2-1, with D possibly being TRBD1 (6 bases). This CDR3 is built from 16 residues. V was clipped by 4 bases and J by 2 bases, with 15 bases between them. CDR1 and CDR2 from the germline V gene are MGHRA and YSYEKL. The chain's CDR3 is CASSLTPTGAYNEQFF. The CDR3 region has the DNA TGCGCCAGCAGCCTTACACCGACAGGTGCCTACAATGAGCAGTTCTTC.

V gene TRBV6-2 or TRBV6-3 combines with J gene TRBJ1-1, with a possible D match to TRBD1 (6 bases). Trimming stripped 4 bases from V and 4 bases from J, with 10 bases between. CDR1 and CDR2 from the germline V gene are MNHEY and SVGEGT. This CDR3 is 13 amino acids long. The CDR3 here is CASSSGGRTEAFF. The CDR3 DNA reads TGTGCCAGCAGTTCGGGGGGGCGCACTGAAGCTTTCTTT.

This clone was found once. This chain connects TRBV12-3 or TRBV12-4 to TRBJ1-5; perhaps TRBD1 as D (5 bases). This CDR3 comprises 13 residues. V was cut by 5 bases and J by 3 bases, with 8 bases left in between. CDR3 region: CASSRGHNQPQHF. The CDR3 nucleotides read TGTGCCAGCAGTCGAGGACACAATCAGCCCCAGCATTTT.

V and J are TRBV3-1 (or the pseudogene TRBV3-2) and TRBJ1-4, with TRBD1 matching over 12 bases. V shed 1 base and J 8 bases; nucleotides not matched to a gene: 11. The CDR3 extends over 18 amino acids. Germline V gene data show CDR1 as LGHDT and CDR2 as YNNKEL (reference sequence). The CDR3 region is CASSQAPGQGALWEKLFF. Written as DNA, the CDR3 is TGTGCCAGCAGCCAAGCACCGGGACAGGGGGCGTTATGGGAAAAACTGTTTTTT.

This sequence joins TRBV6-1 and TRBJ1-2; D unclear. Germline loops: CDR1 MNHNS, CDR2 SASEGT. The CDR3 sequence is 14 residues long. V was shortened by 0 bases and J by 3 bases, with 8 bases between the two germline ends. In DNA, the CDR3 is TGTGCCAGCAGTGAAGCGGGCAGGCACTATGGCTACACCTTC. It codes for CASSEAGRHYGYTF.

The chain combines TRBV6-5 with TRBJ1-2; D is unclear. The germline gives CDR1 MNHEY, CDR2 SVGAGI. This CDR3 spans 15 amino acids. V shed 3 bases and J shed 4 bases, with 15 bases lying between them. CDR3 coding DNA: TGTGCCAGCAGTTATCAGGCCCCTCTGGGCTATGGCTACACCTTC. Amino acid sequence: CASSYQAPLGYGYTF.

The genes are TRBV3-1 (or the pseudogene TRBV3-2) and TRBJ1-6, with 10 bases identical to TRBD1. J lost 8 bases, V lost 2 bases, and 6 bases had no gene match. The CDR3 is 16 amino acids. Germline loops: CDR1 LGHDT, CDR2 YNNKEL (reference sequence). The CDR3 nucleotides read TGTGCCAGCAGCCAAATGTGGACAGGGGGTGATTCACCCCTCCACTTT. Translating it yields CASSQMWTGGDSPLHF.

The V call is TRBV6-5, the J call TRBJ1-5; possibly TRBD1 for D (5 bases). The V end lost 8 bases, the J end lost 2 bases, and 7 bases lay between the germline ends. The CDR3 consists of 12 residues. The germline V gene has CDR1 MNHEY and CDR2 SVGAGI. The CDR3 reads CASSGGNQPQHF. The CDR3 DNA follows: TGTGCCAGCTCGGGGGGCAATCAGCCCCAGCATTTT.

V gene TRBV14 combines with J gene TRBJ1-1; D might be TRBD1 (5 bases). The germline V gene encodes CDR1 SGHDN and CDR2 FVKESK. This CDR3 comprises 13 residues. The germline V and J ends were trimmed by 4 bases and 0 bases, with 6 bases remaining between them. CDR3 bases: TGTGCCAGCAGCCGGACACTGAACACTGAAGCTTTCTTT. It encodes CASSRTLNTEAFF. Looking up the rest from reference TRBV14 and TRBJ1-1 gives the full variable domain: EAGVTQFPSHSVIEKGQTVTLRCDPISGHDNLYWYRRVMGKEIKFLLHFVKESKQDESGMPNNRFLAERTGGTYSTLKVQPAELEDSGVYFCASSRTLNTEAFFGQGTRLTVV.

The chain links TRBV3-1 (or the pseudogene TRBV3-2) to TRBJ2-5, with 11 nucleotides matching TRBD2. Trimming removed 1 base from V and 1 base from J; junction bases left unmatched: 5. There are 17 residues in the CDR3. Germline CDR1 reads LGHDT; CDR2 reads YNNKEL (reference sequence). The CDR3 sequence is CASSQVTSGGVQETQYF. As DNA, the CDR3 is TGTGCCAGCAGCCAAGTCACTAGCGGGGGAGTCCAAGAGACCCAGTACTTC.

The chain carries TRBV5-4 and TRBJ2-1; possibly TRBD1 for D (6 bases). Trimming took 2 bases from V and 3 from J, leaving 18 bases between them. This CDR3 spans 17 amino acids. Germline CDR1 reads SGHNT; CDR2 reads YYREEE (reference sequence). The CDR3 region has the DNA TGTGCCAGCAGCTTAGGGACCGGGACAAGGGTCTACAATGAGCAGTTCTTC. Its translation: CASSLGTGTRVYNEQFF.

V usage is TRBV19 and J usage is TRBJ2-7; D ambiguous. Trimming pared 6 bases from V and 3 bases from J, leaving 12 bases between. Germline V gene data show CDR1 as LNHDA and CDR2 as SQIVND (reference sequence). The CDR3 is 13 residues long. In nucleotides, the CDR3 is TGTGCCAGTAGCCAAAAAGAGAGCTACGAGCAGTACTTC. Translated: CASSQKESYEQYF.

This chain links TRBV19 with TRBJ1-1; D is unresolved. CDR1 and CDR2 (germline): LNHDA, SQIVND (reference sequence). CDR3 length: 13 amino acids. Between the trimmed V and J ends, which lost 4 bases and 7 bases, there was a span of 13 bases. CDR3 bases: TGTGCCAGTAGTAGGGCCAGAGACATTGAAGCTTTCTTT. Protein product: CASSRARDIEAFF.

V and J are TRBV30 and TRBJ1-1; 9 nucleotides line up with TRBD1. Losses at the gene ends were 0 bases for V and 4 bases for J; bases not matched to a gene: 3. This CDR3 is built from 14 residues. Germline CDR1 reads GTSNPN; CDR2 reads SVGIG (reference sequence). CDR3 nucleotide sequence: TGTGCCTGGAGTGTACCGGACAGGGGCACTGAAGCTTTCTTT. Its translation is CAWSVPDRGTEAFF.

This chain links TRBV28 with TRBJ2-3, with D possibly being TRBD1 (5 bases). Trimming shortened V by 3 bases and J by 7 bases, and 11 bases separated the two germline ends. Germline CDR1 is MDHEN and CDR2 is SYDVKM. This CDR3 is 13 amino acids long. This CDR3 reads CASSFRQRHTQYF. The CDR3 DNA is TGTGCCAGCAGTTTCAGACAGCGTCATACGCAGTATTTT.

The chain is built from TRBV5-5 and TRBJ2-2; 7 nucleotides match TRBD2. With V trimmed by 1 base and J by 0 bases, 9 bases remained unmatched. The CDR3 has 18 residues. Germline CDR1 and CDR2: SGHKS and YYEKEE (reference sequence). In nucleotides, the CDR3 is TGTGCCAGCAGCTTGTTTTCAAGCGGGGCCGCGAACACCGGGGAGCTGTTTTTT. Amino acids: CASSLFSSGAANTGELFF.